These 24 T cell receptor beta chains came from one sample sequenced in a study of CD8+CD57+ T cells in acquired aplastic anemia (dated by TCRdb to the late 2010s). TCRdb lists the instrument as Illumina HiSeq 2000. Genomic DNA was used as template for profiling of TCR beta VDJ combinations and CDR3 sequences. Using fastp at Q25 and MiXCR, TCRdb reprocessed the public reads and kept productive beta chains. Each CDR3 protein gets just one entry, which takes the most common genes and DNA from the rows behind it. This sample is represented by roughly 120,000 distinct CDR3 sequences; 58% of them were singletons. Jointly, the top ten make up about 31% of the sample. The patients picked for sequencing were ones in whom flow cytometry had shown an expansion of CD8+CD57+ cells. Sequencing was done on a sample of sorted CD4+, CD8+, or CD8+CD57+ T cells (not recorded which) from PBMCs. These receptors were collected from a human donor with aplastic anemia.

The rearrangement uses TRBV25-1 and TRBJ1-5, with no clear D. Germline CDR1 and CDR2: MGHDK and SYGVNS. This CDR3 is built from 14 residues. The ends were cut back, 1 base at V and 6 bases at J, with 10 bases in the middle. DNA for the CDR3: TGTGCCAGCAGTGAATGGGGAGTTGGTCAGCCCCAGCATTTT. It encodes CASSEWGVGQPQHF.

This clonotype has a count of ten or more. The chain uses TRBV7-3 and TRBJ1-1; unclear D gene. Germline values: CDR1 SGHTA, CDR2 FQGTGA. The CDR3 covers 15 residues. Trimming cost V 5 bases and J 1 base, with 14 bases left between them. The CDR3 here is CASSDGGFGNTEAFF. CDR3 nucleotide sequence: TGTGCCAGCAGCGACGGTGGGTTCGGGAACACTGAAGCTTTCTTT.

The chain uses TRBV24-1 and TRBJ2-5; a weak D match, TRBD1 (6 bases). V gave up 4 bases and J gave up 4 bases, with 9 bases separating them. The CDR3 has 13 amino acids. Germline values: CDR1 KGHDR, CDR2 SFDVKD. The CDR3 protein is CATSDQGGETQYF. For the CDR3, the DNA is TGTGCCACCAGTGACCAAGGGGGAGAGACCCAGTACTTC.

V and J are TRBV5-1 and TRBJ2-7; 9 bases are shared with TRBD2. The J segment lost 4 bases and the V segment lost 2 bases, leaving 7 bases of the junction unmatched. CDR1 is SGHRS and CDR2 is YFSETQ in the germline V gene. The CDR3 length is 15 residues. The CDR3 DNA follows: TGCGCCAGCAGCTTAGGCGGGGGGGCCGTTTACGAGCAGTACTTC. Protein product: CASSLGGGAVYEQYF.

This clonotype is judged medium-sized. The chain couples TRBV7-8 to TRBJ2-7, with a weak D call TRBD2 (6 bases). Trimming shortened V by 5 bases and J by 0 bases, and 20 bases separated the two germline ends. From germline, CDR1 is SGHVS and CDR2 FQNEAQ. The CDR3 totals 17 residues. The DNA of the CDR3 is TGTGCCAGCAGCCCAGGCGGGATTGGACTCAACTCCTACGAGCAGTACTTC. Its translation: CASSPGGIGLNSYEQYF.

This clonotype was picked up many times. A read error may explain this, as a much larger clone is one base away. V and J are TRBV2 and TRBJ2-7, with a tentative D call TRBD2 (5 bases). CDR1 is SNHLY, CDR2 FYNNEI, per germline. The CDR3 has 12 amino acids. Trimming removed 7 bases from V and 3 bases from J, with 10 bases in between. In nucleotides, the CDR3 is TGTGCCAGCATCGGACGGGGCTACGAGCAGTACTTC. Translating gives CASIGRGYEQYF. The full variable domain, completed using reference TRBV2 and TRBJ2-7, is EPEVTQTPSHQVTQMGQEVILRCVPISNHLYFYWYRQILGQKVEFLVSFYNNEISEKSEIFDDQFSVERPDGSNFTLKIRSTKLEDSAMYFCASIGRGYEQYFGPGTRLTVT.

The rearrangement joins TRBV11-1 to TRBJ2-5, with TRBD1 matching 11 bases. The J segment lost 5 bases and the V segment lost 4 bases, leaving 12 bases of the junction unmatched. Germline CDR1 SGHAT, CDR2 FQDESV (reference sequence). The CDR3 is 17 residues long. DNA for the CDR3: TGTGCCAGCAGCTCGACCACCGGGACAGGGGGTCGGGAGACCCAGTACTTC. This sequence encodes CASSSTTGTGGRETQYF.

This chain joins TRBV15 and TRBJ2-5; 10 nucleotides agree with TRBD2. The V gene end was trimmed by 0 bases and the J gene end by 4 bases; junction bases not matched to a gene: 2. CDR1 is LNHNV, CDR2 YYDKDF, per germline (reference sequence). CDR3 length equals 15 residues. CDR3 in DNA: TGTGCCACCAGCAGAGAAGCGGGAGGGATAGAGACCCAGTACTTC. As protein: CATSREAGGIETQYF. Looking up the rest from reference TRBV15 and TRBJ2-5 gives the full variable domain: DAMVIQNPRYQVTQFGKPVTLSCSQTLNHNVMYWYQQKSSQAPKLLFHYYDKDFNNEADTPDNFQSRRPNTSFCFLDIRSPGLGDTAMYLCATSREAGGIETQYFGPGTRLLVL.

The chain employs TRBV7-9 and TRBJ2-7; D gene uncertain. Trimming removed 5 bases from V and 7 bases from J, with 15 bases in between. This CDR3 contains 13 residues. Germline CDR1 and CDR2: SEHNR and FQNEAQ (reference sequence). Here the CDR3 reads CASSPFPTGEQYF. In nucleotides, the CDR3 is TGTGCCAGCAGCCCATTCCCGACTGGAGAGCAGTACTTC.

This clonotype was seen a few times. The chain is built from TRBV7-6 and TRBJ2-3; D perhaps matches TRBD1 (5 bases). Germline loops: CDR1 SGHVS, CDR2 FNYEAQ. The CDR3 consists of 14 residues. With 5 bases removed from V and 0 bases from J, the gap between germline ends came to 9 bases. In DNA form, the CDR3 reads TGTGCCAGCAGCCCTGGACACAGCACAGATACGCAGTATTTT. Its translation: CASSPGHSTDTQYF.

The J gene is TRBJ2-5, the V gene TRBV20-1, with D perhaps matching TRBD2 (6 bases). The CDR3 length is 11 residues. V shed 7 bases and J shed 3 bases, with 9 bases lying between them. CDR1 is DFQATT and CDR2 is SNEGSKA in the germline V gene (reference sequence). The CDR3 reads CSGIAEETQYF. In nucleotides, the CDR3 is TGCAGTGGGATAGCGGAAGAGACCCAGTACTTC.

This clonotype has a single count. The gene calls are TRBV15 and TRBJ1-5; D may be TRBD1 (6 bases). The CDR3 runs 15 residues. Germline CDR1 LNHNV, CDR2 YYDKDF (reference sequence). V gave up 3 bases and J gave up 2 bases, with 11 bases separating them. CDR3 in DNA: TGTGCCACCAGCAGTGGACAGTACGGCAATCAGCCCCAGCATTTT. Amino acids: CATSSGQYGNQPQHF.

CDR3 sequence: CSARDPTGVPGASPLHF. The CDR3 region has the DNA TGCAGTGCTAGAGATCCCACCGGAGTTCCTGGGGCTTCACCCCTCCACTTT. The V and J genes are TRBV20-1 and TRBJ1-6, with D possibly matching TRBD1 (5 bases). The CDR3 has 17 amino acids. The V end was cut by 0 bases, the J end by 9 bases, with 21 bases between. Germline loops: CDR1 DFQATT, CDR2 SNEGSKA (reference sequence).

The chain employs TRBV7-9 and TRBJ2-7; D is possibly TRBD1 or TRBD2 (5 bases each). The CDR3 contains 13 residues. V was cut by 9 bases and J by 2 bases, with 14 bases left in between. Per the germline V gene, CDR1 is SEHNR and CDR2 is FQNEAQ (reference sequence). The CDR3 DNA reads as TGTGCCAGTAGTTTTGGGGGAACCTACGAGCAGTACTTC. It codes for CASSFGGTYEQYF.

CDR3 amino acids: CATSRGGAALNYGYTF. The CDR3 DNA follows: TGTGCCACCAGCAGAGGTGGAGCAGCCCTAAACTATGGCTACACCTTC. This chain joins TRBV15 and TRBJ1-2; D gene unclear. The V and J ends lost 1 base and 2 bases respectively, with 14 bases between them. The CDR3 totals 16 residues. The germline gives CDR1 LNHNV, CDR2 YYDKDF (reference sequence).

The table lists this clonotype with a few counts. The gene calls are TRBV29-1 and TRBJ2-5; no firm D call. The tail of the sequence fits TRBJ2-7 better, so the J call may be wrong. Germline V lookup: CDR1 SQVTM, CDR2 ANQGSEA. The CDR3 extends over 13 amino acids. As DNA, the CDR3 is TGCAGCGTTGAATCCGGGCAGTCCTACGAGCAGTACTTC. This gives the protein CSVESGQSYEQYF.

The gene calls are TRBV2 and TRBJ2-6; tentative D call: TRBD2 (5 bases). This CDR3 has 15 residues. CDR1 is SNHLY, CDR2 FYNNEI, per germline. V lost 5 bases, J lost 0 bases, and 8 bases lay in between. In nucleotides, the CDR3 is TGTGCCAGCAGTCCGGGATCCTCTGGGGCCAACGTCCTGACTTTC. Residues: CASSPGSSGANVLTF.

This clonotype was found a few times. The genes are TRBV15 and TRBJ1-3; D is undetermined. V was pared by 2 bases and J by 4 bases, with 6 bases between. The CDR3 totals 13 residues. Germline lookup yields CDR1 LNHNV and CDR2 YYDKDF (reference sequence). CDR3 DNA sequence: TGTGCCACCAGCAGAAGTGTAGGAAACACCATATATTTT. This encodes CATSRSVGNTIYF.

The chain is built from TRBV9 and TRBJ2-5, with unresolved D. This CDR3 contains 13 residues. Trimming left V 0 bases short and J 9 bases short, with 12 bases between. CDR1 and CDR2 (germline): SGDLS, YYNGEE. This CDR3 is CASSVATRTPQYF. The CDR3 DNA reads TGTGCCAGCAGCGTAGCTACGAGAACCCCCCAGTACTTC.

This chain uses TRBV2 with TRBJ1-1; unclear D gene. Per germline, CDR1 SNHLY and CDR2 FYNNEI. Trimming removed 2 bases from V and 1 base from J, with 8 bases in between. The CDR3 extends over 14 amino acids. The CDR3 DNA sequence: TGTGCCAGCAGTGAATACCCAGGGAACACTGAAGCTTTCTTT. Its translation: CASSEYPGNTEAFF.

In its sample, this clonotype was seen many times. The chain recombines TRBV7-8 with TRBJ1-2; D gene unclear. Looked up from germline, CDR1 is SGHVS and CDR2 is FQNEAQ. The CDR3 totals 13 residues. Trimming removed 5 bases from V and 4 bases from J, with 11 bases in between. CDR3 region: CASSESGGYGYTF. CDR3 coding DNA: TGTGCCAGCAGCGAGTCAGGCGGCTATGGCTACACCTTC.

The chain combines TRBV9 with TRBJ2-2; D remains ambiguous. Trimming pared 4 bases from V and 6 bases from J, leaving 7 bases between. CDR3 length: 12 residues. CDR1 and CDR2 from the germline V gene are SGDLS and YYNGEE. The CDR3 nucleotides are TGTGCCAGCAGCCATCTACCCGGGGAGCTGTTTTTT. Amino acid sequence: CASSHLPGELFF.

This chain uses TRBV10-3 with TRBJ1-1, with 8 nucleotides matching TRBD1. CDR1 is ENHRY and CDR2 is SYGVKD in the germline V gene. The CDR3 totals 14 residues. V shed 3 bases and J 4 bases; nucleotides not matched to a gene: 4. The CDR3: CAISDYDRGTEAFF. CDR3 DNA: TGTGCCATCAGTGATTACGACAGGGGCACTGAAGCTTTCTTT.

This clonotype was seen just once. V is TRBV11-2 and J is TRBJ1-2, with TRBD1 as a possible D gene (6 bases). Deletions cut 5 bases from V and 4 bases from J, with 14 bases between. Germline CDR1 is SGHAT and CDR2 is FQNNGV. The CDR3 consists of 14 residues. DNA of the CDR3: TGTGCCAGCAGCCAAGCGGGGGCTAGCTATGGCTACACCTTC. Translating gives CASSQAGASYGYTF.